Ten or more counts support the clone carrying this T cell receptor (beta chain). Germline CDR1 is MNHEY and CDR2 is SMNVEV (reference sequence). The V end lost 5 bases, the J end lost 7 bases, and 12 bases lay between the germline ends. The CDR3 totals 14 residues. This record comes from a study of neurological immune-mediated disorders. TCRdb re-derived calls from the 5' RACE reads in MiXCR, one entry per CDR3 protein. This sample has about 41,000 distinct CDR3 sequences, with 2.5% found just once. Input material: PBMCs. The origin of this receptor is a man aged 25-45 years with multiple sclerosis. V is TRBV27 and J is TRBJ1-6, with D possibly matching TRBD1 (6 bases). The CDR3 DNA is TGTGCCAGCAGTGTCAGGGGCCTGAATTCACCCCTCCACTTT. Translated: CASSVRGLNSPLHF.